What follows describes a single T cell receptor (beta chain). It has no known antigen specificity. No per-base quality is available; no much larger clone lies one base away. These data come from a study of T cells in Graves' hyperthyroidism and ophthalmopathy (dated by TCRdb to the late 2010s). At the level of the whole study: Peripheral blood was sampled at the time of initial diagnosis, prior to any treatment. Once sampling was done, hyperthyroidism patients were given methimazole at a starting dose of 30 mg daily, whereas ophthalmopathy patients were given high-dose intravenous methylprednisolone. Whether ophthalmopathy could be predicted prospectively was tested in an independent validation cohort made up of 18 hyperthyroidism patients plus 17 patients who later progressed to ophthalmopathy. The paper reports TCR Vbeta CDR3 sequencing of approximately 130 peripheral blood samples: over 40 ophthalmopathy, some 80 hyperthyroidism and around 17 progressor patients. In addition, the study compared T-cell repertoires in thyroid tissue and in blood from six Graves' hyperthyroidism patients. To identify distinguishing TCR V-J signatures, a discovery cohort of some 99 patients was used, comprising 40 to 45 with Graves' ophthalmopathy and approximately 57 with stable Graves' hyperthyroidism. For training and testing, the approximately 92 patients in the discovery cohort were randomly divided in a 7:3 ratio. Here is what the overall study found, with its caveats: Ophthalmopathy was separated from stable hyperthyroidism by a 13 V-J signature model, with approximately 86% sensitivity and roughly 81% specificity obtained in cross-validation and 80%/75% obtained in testing. In validation, progression to ophthalmopathy was predicted by the model with roughly 69% sensitivity and 72% to 80% specificity, a median of about 6.4 months before onset. Sample size was not statistically predetermined, and investigators were not blinded to group allocation. Most expanded thyroid clonotypes (frequency above 0.001) were also found in blood, which suggests that blood repertoires may mirror thyroid immune responses.

Stable Graves' hyperthyroidism was defined as no progression to ophthalmopathy during 18 months of follow-up. Hyperthyroidism patients were newly diagnosed, with disease duration under 2 months, and aged 18 to 65 years. The study excluded patients with uncontrolled infections, other autoimmune diseases, pregnancy or lactation. Diagnoses were established on the basis of clinical symptoms, serum thyroxine and TRAb, thyroid ultrasound, and orbital computed tomography. PBMCs were separated from 7.5 to 10 ml of fresh peripheral blood using Ficoll-Paque density gradient centrifugation. Total RNA was extracted using Trizol reagent, and RNA quality was assessed on an Agilent 2100 Bioanalyzer. TCR beta CDR3 regions were amplified from RNA transcripts. For the first round of RT-PCR on the TCR CDR3, the HTBI primer set was used together with the Qiagen OneStep RT-PCR kit. Libraries were constructed in a second round of multiplex PCR, after which size selection and purification were carried out. Libraries were sequenced paired-end with 100 bp reads on an Illumina HiSeq2000. Turning to the authors' computational methods: Raw data were processed with SOAPnuke, discarding reads with adapters, uncalled bases, mean Phred below 15, or no exact constant-primer or identifier match. COPE v1.2.5 was used to merge the high-quality paired reads, and each unique nucleotide sequence was defined as a clonotype. Clonotypes were aligned to IMGT TRBV, TRBD and TRBJ reference segments using MiTCR v1.1. Only V-J combinations with frequency above 0.0001, covering 98% to 99.2% of repertoires, were analysed. The TCS score was defined as F50 (clonal expansion) divided by E x V (chaos), with BLOSUM62-based TCRdist calculated between CDR3 peptides within each V-J. Welch's t-statistics and random forest reduced around 550 V-J features to 13, which were used in a naive Bayes classifier (R e1071). TCRdb's own reprocessing of the public reads used fastp at Q25 and MiXCR and kept productive beta chains. Rows matching on CDR3 protein sequence are summarized as one entry with the most common DNA and genes. TCRdb, not the authors, supplied the V and J calls. Here the sample has 300,000 to 450,000 distinct CDR3 sequences; 13% occur a single time. The top ten constitute 9.2% of the sample.

The CDR3 spans 17 residues, from the cysteine through the phenylalanine. Here the CDR3 DNA is all that survives: 51 bases in frame from base 1. For CDR1 and CDR2, the germline V gene (reference sequence) lists LNHDA and SQIVND. The trim is 5 bases for V and 1 base for J, with a gap of 17 bases between the germline ends. The chain joins TRBV19 to TRBJ2-2; TRBD2 could be the D gene, as 6 bases match. Sample: blood. The clonotype comes from a woman between 18 and 29 years old with Graves' hyperthyroidism. The CDR3 is CASSLTEGKMNTGELFF. The nucleotide sequence reads TGTGCCAGTAGTCTTACGGAGGGGAAAATGAACACCGGGGAGCTGTTTTTT.